Listed below are T cell receptor beta chains from one sample, sequenced in a study of early T cells in non-severe SARS-CoV-2 infection. TCRdb ran MiXCR on the 5' RACE reads and lists one entry per CDR3 protein. The sample lists roughly 120,000 distinct CDR3 sequences, around 14% occurring once. The sequencing input was whole blood. The origin of the receptors is an adult who was a healthcare worker with PCR-confirmed SARS-CoV-2 infection or an uninfected control (not recorded which). Both conserved end residues are part of each CDR3. A D gene is named only where the DNA matches it firmly. Rows give clone size only sometimes, using once, few, many, or a class for an expanded clone.

clone_size: few; d_call: NA; v_call: TRBV6-6; j_call: TRBJ1-6; cdr3_length: 14; cdr3_aa: CASSYWGDTSPLHF; cdr3_nt: TGTGCCAGCAGTTACTGGGGTGATACTTCACCCCTCCACTTT
clone_size: NA; d_call: NA; v_call: TRBV5-4; j_call: TRBJ2-7; cdr3_length: 13; cdr3_aa: CASSFSRNYEQYF; cdr3_nt: TGTGCCAGCAGCTTTAGTCGGAACTACGAGCAGTACTTC
clone_size: few; d_call: NA; v_call: TRBV20-1; j_call: TRBJ2-2; cdr3_length: 12; cdr3_aa: CSAPGQPGELFF; cdr3_nt: TGCAGTGCCCCAGGGCAACCCGGGGAGCTGTTTTTT
clone_size: few; d_call: NA; v_call: TRBV19; j_call: TRBJ2-7; cdr3_length: 15; cdr3_aa: CASSLGILSSYEQYF; cdr3_nt: TGTGCCAGTAGTTTAGGGATCCTCTCTTCCTACGAGCAGTACTTC
clone_size: few; d_call: NA; v_call: TRBV20-1; j_call: TRBJ2-7; cdr3_length: 15; cdr3_aa: CSARVGQGVSYEQYF; cdr3_nt: TGCAGTGCTAGAGTGGGGCAGGGCGTTTCCTACGAGCAGTACTTC
clone_size: many; d_call: NA; v_call: TRBV30; j_call: TRBJ1-5; cdr3_length: 14; cdr3_aa: CAWSLTDSNQPQHF; cdr3_nt: TGTGCCTGGAGTTTAACAGATAGCAATCAGCCCCAGCATTTT
clone_size: few; d_call: NA; v_call: TRBV7-9; j_call: TRBJ2-5; cdr3_length: 12; cdr3_aa: CASSFSSETQYF; cdr3_nt: TGTGCCAGCAGCTTCTCCTCGGAGACCCAGTACTTC
clone_size: NA; d_call: NA; v_call: TRBV4-1; j_call: TRBJ1-2; cdr3_length: 17; cdr3_aa: CASSQTDSPLLNYGYTF; cdr3_nt: TGCGCCAGCAGCCAAACGGACAGCCCTCTTCTGAACTATGGCTACACCTTC
clone_size: NA; d_call: TRBD2; v_call: TRBV29-1; j_call: TRBJ2-1; cdr3_length: 13; cdr3_aa: CSVSGGKDNEQFF; cdr3_nt: TGCAGCGTGAGCGGGGGGAAAGACAATGAGCAGTTCTTC
clone_size: NA; d_call: NA; v_call: TRBV5-4; j_call: TRBJ2-5; cdr3_length: 16; cdr3_aa: CASSLGIAGAKETQYF; cdr3_nt: TGTGCCAGCAGCTTGGGGATCGCGGGGGCAAAAGAGACCCAGTACTTC
clone_size: NA; d_call: TRBD1; v_call: TRBV6-2/TRBV6-3; j_call: TRBJ1-2; cdr3_length: 14; cdr3_aa: CASRLGQGVRGYTF; cdr3_nt: TGTGCCAGCAGACTGGGACAGGGGGTTCGAGGCTACACCTTC
clone_size: few; d_call: NA; v_call: TRBV20-1; j_call: TRBJ2-7; cdr3_length: 13; cdr3_aa: CSARALSSYEQYF; cdr3_nt: TGCAGTGCTAGAGCGCTGAGCTCCTACGAGCAGTACTTC
clone_size: NA; d_call: TRBD1; v_call: TRBV2; j_call: TRBJ1-4; cdr3_length: 13; cdr3_aa: CASKGQGDEKLFF; cdr3_nt: TGTGCCAGCAAGGGACAGGGGGATGAAAAACTGTTTTTT
clone_size: few; d_call: NA; v_call: TRBV7-8; j_call: TRBJ2-1; cdr3_length: 14; cdr3_aa: CASSLATDPGEQFF; cdr3_nt: TGTGCCAGCAGCTTAGCCACAGACCCAGGGGAGCAGTTCTTC
clone_size: few; d_call: TRBD2; v_call: TRBV7-2; j_call: TRBJ2-2; cdr3_length: 15; cdr3_aa: CASSPGLVVTGELFF; cdr3_nt: TGTGCCAGCAGCCCCGGACTAGTGGTTACCGGGGAGCTGTTTTTT